Presented here are 20 T cell receptor beta chains from one specimen sequenced in a study of early T cells in non-severe SARS-CoV-2 infection. TCRdb reprocessed the 5' RACE reads via MiXCR and lists one record per CDR3 protein. Among under 140,000 distinct CDR3 sequences listed, over 10% were seen once. The sequenced sample was whole blood, obtained at baseline. These receptors came from an adult who was a healthcare worker with PCR-confirmed SARS-CoV-2 infection or an uninfected control (not recorded which).

This chain uses TRBV19 with TRBJ2-5; TRBD1 is a possible D gene (5 bases). Germline-derived CDR1 and CDR2 are LNHDA and SQIVND (reference sequence). This CDR3 contains 13 residues. V was trimmed by 9 bases and J by 0 bases, leaving 11 bases between them. The CDR3 bases are TGTGCCAGCGGAAACAGGTACCAAGAGACCCAGTACTTC. This gives the protein CASGNRYQETQYF.

This clonotype was detected ten times or more. The V and J genes are TRBV5-6 and TRBJ1-1, with 7 bases fitting TRBD1. Germline V gene data show CDR1 as SGHDT and CDR2 as YYEEEE. V lost 7 bases to trimming and J lost 5 bases; unmatched junction nucleotides: 5. The CDR3 is 12 amino acids. The CDR3 sequence is CASSPGGTEAFF. The CDR3, as DNA: TGTGCCAGCTCACCAGGGGGGACTGAAGCTTTCTTT.

In this sample, this clonotype turned up a few times. J is TRBJ2-3 and V is TRBV10-3; no firm D call. From germline, CDR1 is ENHRY and CDR2 SYGVKD. V was shortened by 8 bases and J by 5 bases, with 8 bases between the two germline ends. The CDR3 length is 11 residues. CDR3 coding DNA: TGTGCCATCGCAACACTAGATACGCAGTATTTT. It yields the protein CAIATLDTQYF.

V usage is TRBV29-1 and J usage is TRBJ2-2; 8 bases are shared with TRBD1. The V gene end was trimmed by 7 bases and the J gene end by 1 base; junction bases not matched to a gene: 5. The CDR3 contains 14 residues. CDR1 and CDR2 (germline): SQVTM, ANQGSEA. Here the CDR3 DNA reads TGCAGCGCCAGGACAGGGATGAACACCGGGGAGCTGTTTTTT. Its translation is CSARTGMNTGELFF.

The chain recombines TRBV29-1 with TRBJ2-1; 11 bases match TRBD2. Germline lookup yields CDR1 SQVTM and CDR2 ANQGSEA. The junction had 9 bases not matched to a gene; V was cut back by 4 bases and J by 4 bases. The CDR3 is 16 residues long. CDR3 sequence reads: CSVGAASGGQYNEQFF. The CDR3 DNA follows: TGCAGCGTTGGCGCGGCTAGCGGGGGGCAATACAATGAGCAGTTCTTC.

This clonotype turned up a few times. The chain combines TRBV19 with TRBJ2-2; 12 nucleotides line up with TRBD1. With 5 bases clipped from V and 4 bases from J, the junction kept 2 bases outside the gene matches. CDR1 is LNHDA and CDR2 is SQIVND in the germline V gene (reference sequence). CDR3 length: 15 residues. In DNA, the CDR3 is TGTGCCAGTAGTGGGACAGGGGGCCGCACCGGGGAGCTGTTTTTT. This codes for CASSGTGGRTGELFF.

This clonotype has at least ten counts. This rearrangement joins TRBV9 to TRBJ2-1; tentative D call: TRBD1 (6 bases). The CDR3 loop spans 15 amino acids. V lost 4 bases and J 4 bases, leaving 15 bases between the germline ends. Germline CDR1 SGDLS, CDR2 YYNGEE. The CDR3 loop reads CASSSTGFRYNEQFF. The DNA for the CDR3 is TGTGCCAGCAGCTCCACAGGGTTTCGGTACAATGAGCAGTTCTTC.

The rearrangement uses TRBV5-1 and TRBJ1-1; 8 nucleotides agree with TRBD1. The V segment lost 6 bases and the J segment 5 bases; nucleotides outside the gene matches: 6. Germline V gene lookup returns CDR1 SGHRS and CDR2 YFSETQ. The CDR3 has 13 amino acids. CDR3 in amino acids: CASTLDRGTEAFF. The CDR3 nucleotides read TGCGCCAGCACGCTAGACAGGGGAACTGAAGCTTTCTTT.

This clonotype was recorded many times. The V and J genes are TRBV7-9 and TRBJ1-3; 7 bases fit TRBD1. Germline CDR1 and CDR2: SEHNR and FQNEAQ (reference sequence). The ends lost 4 bases at V and 0 bases at J; junction bases unmatched: 3. The CDR3 has 15 amino acids. CDR3 in amino acids: CASSWDSASGNTIYF. The DNA for the CDR3 is TGTGCCAGCAGCTGGGACAGCGCCTCTGGAAACACCATATATTTT.

This clonotype turned up a few times. J is TRBJ2-1 and V is TRBV6-6; 9 bases fit TRBD1. The germline V gene has CDR1 MNHNY and CDR2 SVGAGI (reference sequence). Unmatched junction bases numbered 12, after V lost 2 bases and J lost 4 bases. The CDR3 has 18 residues. The CDR3 here is CASSYPSTGGAVYNEQFF. DNA of the CDR3: TGTGCCAGCAGTTACCCGAGCACAGGGGGCGCGGTGTACAATGAGCAGTTCTTC.

This clonotype was picked up many times. The V and J genes are TRBV9 and TRBJ2-7; the D is unclear. The CDR3 runs to 15 residues. The germline V and J ends were trimmed by 0 bases and 6 bases, with 16 bases remaining between them. Per the germline V gene, CDR1 is SGDLS and CDR2 is YYNGEE. The CDR3, as DNA: TGTGCCAGCAGCGTAGATCCAAACGGAGCCTCCGAGCAGTACTTC. The encoded protein is CASSVDPNGASEQYF.

V gene TRBV7-9 combines with J gene TRBJ1-5; the match to TRBD1 covers 8 bases. Germline CDR1 SEHNR, CDR2 FQNEAQ (reference sequence). This CDR3 is built from 14 residues. The V segment lost 5 bases and the J segment 2 bases; nucleotides outside the gene matches: 2. CDR3 nucleotide sequence: TGTGCCAGCAGCCCGGGACAGGGCAATCAGCCCCAGCATTTT. It translates to CASSPGQGNQPQHF. Complete variable domain (other parts from reference TRBV7-9 and TRBJ1-5): DTGVSQNPRHKITKRGQNVTFRCDPISEHNRLYWYRQTLGQGPEFLTYFQNEAQLEKSRLLSDRFSAERPKGSFSTLEIQRTEQGDSAMYLCASSPGQGNQPQHFGDGTRLSIL.

This clonotype was counted between two and nine times. The CDR3 sequence is CASSLPGATEAFF. The CDR3 DNA reads as TGTGCCAGCAGTTTACCGGGGGCGACTGAAGCTTTCTTT. V gene TRBV28 combines with J gene TRBJ1-1, with a weak D call TRBD1 (6 bases). Trimming pared 2 bases from V and 5 bases from J, leaving 9 bases between. The CDR3 spans 13 residues. Germline V gives CDR1 MDHEN, CDR2 SYDVKM.

The V gene is TRBV20-1, the J gene TRBJ1-6; D unclear. CDR3 length: 13 residues. Between the trimmed V and J ends, which lost 7 bases and 6 bases, there was a span of 13 bases. Germline CDR1 and CDR2: DFQATT and SNEGSKA (reference sequence). CDR3 bases: TGCAGTGTTTCGGACTTTGGTAATTCACCCCTCCACTTT. It specifies CSVSDFGNSPLHF.

The V gene is TRBV7-9, the J gene TRBJ1-2, with TRBD1 matching 7 bases. The junction had 7 bases not matched to a gene; V was cut back by 5 bases and J by 4 bases. Germline assignment: CDR1 SEHNR and CDR2 FQNEAQ (reference sequence). This CDR3 has 14 residues. The CDR3 sequence is CASSQLTGSYGYTF. As DNA, the CDR3 is TGTGCCAGCAGCCAACTGACAGGGAGCTATGGCTACACCTTC.

This chain connects TRBV19 to TRBJ1-4, with 7 bases that match TRBD1. This CDR3 contains 15 residues. The V gene's germline CDR1 is LNHDA and CDR2 SQIVND (reference sequence). The V segment lost 6 bases and the J segment 3 bases; nucleotides outside the gene matches: 7. In DNA, the CDR3 is TGTGCCAGTAGGTGGACCGGGACAGCTAATGAAAAACTGTTTTTT. It is translated as CASRWTGTANEKLFF.

There are a few counts of this clonotype. The V and J genes are TRBV29-1 and TRBJ2-7; TRBD1 matches 9 bases. CDR3 length: 13 amino acids. Germline CDR1 SQVTM, CDR2 ANQGSEA. V was pared by 5 bases and J by 3 bases, with 5 bases of the junction left unmatched. The CDR3 DNA reads as TGCAGCGTTTCGGACAGGGGCAACTACGAGCAGTACTTC. It yields the protein CSVSDRGNYEQYF.

This clonotype was found a few times. The chain carries TRBV14 and TRBJ1-2; D unresolved. Per germline, CDR1 SGHDN and CDR2 FVKESK. Trimming shortened V by 3 bases and J by 6 bases, and 14 bases separated the two germline ends. The CDR3 is 14 amino acids. The CDR3 bases are TGTGCCAGCAGCCAGATAGGACGGCCGAATGGCTACACCTTC. It specifies CASSQIGRPNGYTF.

V gene TRBV6-5 combines with J gene TRBJ1-6; D gene uncertain. Per the germline V gene, CDR1 is MNHEY and CDR2 is SVGAGI. V was clipped by 6 bases and J by 5 bases, with 8 bases between them. CDR3 length: 13 residues. The CDR3 region is CASSNRDNSPLHF. For the CDR3, the DNA is TGTGCCAGCAGCAATAGGGATAATTCACCCCTCCACTTT.

This clonotype turned up a few times. The gene calls are TRBV7-8 and TRBJ1-5; 8 bases fit TRBD1. The CDR3 loop spans 15 amino acids. Germline V lookup: CDR1 SGHVS, CDR2 FQNEAQ. V lost 4 bases, J lost 1 base, and 3 bases stayed unmatched. CDR3 loop: CASSSRGRSNQPQHF. For the CDR3, the DNA is TGTGCCAGCAGCTCCAGGGGGCGCAGCAATCAGCCCCAGCATTTT.